This TCR beta chain was recorded in a study of regulatory T cells in long-lasting Graves disease. Looking at the study overall: Antithyroid drug exposure in newly diagnosed Graves' patients had lasted under 3 months.

Study-wide findings and caveats: When disease was persistent, TRBV28, TRBJ1-2 and TRBJ2-5 were the favored segments.

Sample time point: newly diagnosed GD, antithyroid drugs for less than 3 months. PBMC-derived RNA was used for the TCR library. Comment on this clonotype: What it recognizes is unknown.

Researchers made TCR beta libraries by using iRepertoire HTBI primers and running Arm-PCR on CDR3 regions. TCRdb re-called the multiplex PCR reads through MiXCR, storing one row per CDR3 protein. The data show approximately 460,000 distinct CDR3 sequences, around 15% seen once. The CDR3 runs 14 residues. Germline assignment: CDR1 SNHLY and CDR2 FYNNEI. The V end lost 5 bases, the J end lost 6 bases, and 13 bases lay between the germline ends. This sample also appeared in a second study, on T cells in Graves' hyperthyroidism and ophthalmopathy. Turning to that study: Exclusion of patients followed from uncontrolled infection, other autoimmune disease, pregnancy or lactation. The HTBI primer set was used in a first-round RT-PCR of the TCR CDR3.

This specimen consisted of peripheral blood mononuclear cells (PBMCs), obtained at new diagnosis, from a patient treated with antithyroid drugs. This clonotype originated in a woman in her 30s with Graves disease. This chain uses TRBV2 with TRBJ2-2; weak D call: TRBD2 (6 bases). CDR3 coding DNA: TGTGCCAGCAGTTACAAGGGACTTCCCGGGGAGCTGTTTTTT. It specifies CASSYKGLPGELFF.